Listed here are 21 T cell receptor beta chains from one sample, sequenced in a study of shared clonotypes between healthy human individuals. Assay: immunoSEQ multiplex PCR; the TCRdb copy retains only in-frame clones and omits some. The table has millions of clones, roughly 91% seen once. The naive CD8 fraction comprised CD45RO-negative cells positively selected for CCR7 and excluded terminally differentiated effector memory CD45RA+ cells. The sequenced material came from naive CD8+ T cells from PBMCs. The receptors come from a man between 18 and 35 years old in good health. Some clones in this sample may be carry-over from other donors' samples.

V gene TRBV29-1 combines with J gene TRBJ2-1; TRBD2 matches 11 bases. The CDR3 covers 14 residues. CDR1 is SQVTM, CDR2 ANQGSEA, per germline. V trimming: 7 bases; J trimming: 8 bases; junction bases outside the gene matches: 10. CDR3 sequence reads: CSGTIGLAGDEQFF. The CDR3 bases are TGCAGCGGGACCATCGGACTAGCGGGCGATGAGCAGTTCTTC.

This chain links TRBV7-9 with TRBJ1-4; D is possibly TRBD1 (6 bases). V lost 5 bases, J lost 2 bases, and 9 bases lay in between. Germline CDR1 SEHNR, CDR2 FQNEAQ (reference sequence). CDR3 length equals 14 residues. This CDR3 reads CASSQGWTNEKLFF. DNA for the CDR3: TGTGCCAGCAGCCAGGGGTGGACTAATGAAAAACTGTTTTTT.

The chain recombines TRBV27 with TRBJ2-7, with TRBD1 as a possible D gene (8 bases). The CDR3 has 15 amino acids. Trimming stripped 6 bases from V and 4 bases from J, with 19 bases between. Germline V lookup: CDR1 MNHEY, CDR2 SMNVEV (reference sequence). The CDR3 spells CASRTGGLAVYEQYF. Here the CDR3 DNA reads TGTGCCAGCAGAACAGGGGGGCTAGCGGTTTACGAGCAGTACTTC.

This sequence joins TRBV27 and TRBJ1-5, with D perhaps TRBD1 (6 bases). Germline V gene data show CDR1 as MNHEY and CDR2 as SMNVEV (reference sequence). The CDR3 extends over 15 amino acids. V lost 0 bases, J lost 6 bases, and 12 bases lay in between. In DNA, the CDR3 is TGTGCCAGCAGTTTATCCAGGGGTCACACTCAGCCCCAGCATTTT. As protein: CASSLSRGHTQPQHF.

The genes are TRBV5-1 and TRBJ2-1; 13 bases line up with TRBD2. Germline V CDR1 and CDR2: SGHRS, YFSETQ. V was clipped by 4 bases and J by 3 bases; unmatched bases: 4. This CDR3 contains 16 residues. The CDR3 reads CASSRTSGSIYNEQFF. The CDR3 DNA follows: TGCGCCAGCAGCCGGACTAGCGGGAGCATCTACAATGAGCAGTTCTTC.

This sequence joins TRBV6-6 and TRBJ2-3, with D possibly matching TRBD2 (6 bases). V was trimmed by 8 bases and J by 0 bases, leaving 9 bases between them. The CDR3 has 13 amino acids. CDR1 is MNHNY, CDR2 SVGAGI, per germline (reference sequence). The DNA for the CDR3 is TGTGCCAGCGGCGGGACTAGCACAGATACGCAGTATTTT. It specifies CASGGTSTDTQYF.

V is TRBV6-5 and J is TRBJ2-7; D perhaps matches TRBD2 (5 bases). The CDR3 runs to 11 residues. The germline CDR1 and CDR2 sequences are MNHEY and SVGAGI. The germline V and J ends were trimmed by 10 bases and 1 base, with 8 bases remaining between them. CDR3 residues: CATGESYEQYF. CDR3 nucleotides: TGTGCCACCGGGGAGTCCTACGAGCAGTACTTC.

J is TRBJ2-1 and V is TRBV7-8; 7 bases fit TRBD1. This CDR3 comprises 15 residues. After removal of 2 bases from V and 5 bases from J, the junction contained 6 bases not matched to a gene. Germline CDR1 SGHVS, CDR2 FQNEAQ. CDR3 in amino acids: CASSLMGQLHNEQFF. Written as DNA, the CDR3 is TGTGCCAGCAGCTTAATGGGACAGCTCCACAATGAGCAGTTCTTC.

The chain recombines TRBV15 with TRBJ2-5; 14 bases fit TRBD2. The CDR3 sequence is 16 residues long. Looked up from germline, CDR1 is LNHNV and CDR2 is YYDKDF (reference sequence). V lost 1 base, J lost 5 bases, and 3 bases stayed unmatched. Here the CDR3 DNA reads TGTGCCACCAGCAGAGCCGGACTAGCGGGAGGCGAGACCCAGTACTTC. The encoded protein is CATSRAGLAGGETQYF.

This chain uses TRBV7-9 with TRBJ2-1; possibly TRBD1 or TRBD2 for D (5 bases each). This CDR3 is 16 amino acids long. V lost 7 bases to trimming and J lost 8 bases, with 24 bases between them. Looked up from germline, CDR1 is SEHNR and CDR2 is FQNEAQ (reference sequence). DNA for the CDR3: TGTGCCAGCACTAATAGGGAGTACAGGTTTGGTGATGAGCAGTTCTTC. It yields the protein CASTNREYRFGDEQFF.

In this sample, this clone turned up once. The V call is TRBV6-6, the J call TRBJ2-7, with D possibly TRBD2 on 5 matching bases. This CDR3 has 15 residues. Trimming removed 2 bases from V and 5 bases from J, with 16 bases in between. Germline lookup yields CDR1 MNHNY and CDR2 SVGAGI (reference sequence). Written as DNA, the CDR3 is TGTGCCAGCAGTTACAGTGAGGGAGCGAAGAACGAGCAGTACTTC. It codes for CASSYSEGAKNEQYF.

The rearrangement joins TRBV28 to TRBJ1-2; a weak D match, TRBD1 (6 bases). This CDR3 contains 14 residues. Trimming shortened V by 6 bases and J by 4 bases, and 15 bases separated the two germline ends. The germline CDR1 and CDR2 sequences are MDHEN and SYDVKM. DNA for the CDR3: TGTGCCAGCAGCTCCCAGAGGGGGAGCTATGGCTACACCTTC. Translation: CASSSQRGSYGYTF.

The DNA for the CDR3 is TGTGCCAGCAGTTTATATTCCGGGGGAGGCTACACCTTC. It is translated as CASSLYSGGGYTF. The genes are TRBV27 and TRBJ1-2; possible D gene TRBD1, 5 bases. This CDR3 is built from 13 residues. Germline-derived CDR1 and CDR2 are MNHEY and SMNVEV (reference sequence). Deletions cut 1 base from V and 8 bases from J, with 11 bases between.

The chain combines TRBV7-9 with TRBJ1-1, with D unclear. CDR1 and CDR2 (germline): SEHNR, FQNEAQ (reference sequence). The CDR3 loop spans 14 amino acids. With 0 bases removed from V and 3 bases from J, the gap between germline ends came to 8 bases. The CDR3 DNA sequence: TGTGCCAGCAGCTTAGCGGTGAGGGACACTGAAGCTTTCTTT. It encodes CASSLAVRDTEAFF.

The chain joins TRBV11-2 to TRBJ1-5; 7 bases match TRBD1. J lost 7 bases, V lost 5 bases, and 8 bases had no gene match. Per the germline V gene, CDR1 is SGHAT and CDR2 is FQNNGV. This CDR3 contains 14 residues. The CDR3 sequence is CASSVDRDLQPQHF. The CDR3 DNA reads as TGTGCCAGCAGCGTTGACAGGGATTTACAGCCCCAGCATTTT.

This clone was seen only once. The rearrangement uses TRBV11-2 and TRBJ2-5, with D tentatively TRBD2 (6 bases). The germline gives CDR1 SGHAT, CDR2 FQNNGV. V was trimmed by 2 bases and J by 3 bases, leaving 19 bases between them. The CDR3 has 17 residues. CDR3 sequence reads: CASSLYPQREREETQYF. Here the CDR3 DNA reads TGTGCCAGCAGCTTATACCCCCAACGGGAGAGGGAAGAGACCCAGTACTTC.

This clone was detected once. The chain combines TRBV29-1 with TRBJ2-5; 9 bases map to TRBD2. The CDR3 has 16 residues. The ends lost 0 bases at V and 5 bases at J; junction bases unmatched: 10. Germline V gene sequence: CDR1 SQVTM, CDR2 ANQGSEA. CDR3 residues: CSVEDRRLAGSETQYF. For the CDR3, the DNA is TGCAGCGTTGAAGACAGGCGTCTAGCGGGAAGTGAGACCCAGTACTTC.

The chain couples TRBV27 to TRBJ1-4; no definite D call. The V end lost 6 bases, the J end lost 6 bases, and 11 bases lay between the germline ends. The CDR3 is 13 amino acids. CDR1 and CDR2 from the germline V gene are MNHEY and SMNVEV (reference sequence). The CDR3 reads CASSTVSHEKLFF. Written as DNA, the CDR3 is TGTGCCAGCAGCACCGTATCCCATGAAAAACTGTTTTTT.

In its sample, this clone was seen once. The chain has TRBV7-9 and TRBJ2-2, with TRBD2 matching over 8 bases. Germline values: CDR1 SEHNR, CDR2 FQNEAQ (reference sequence). Losses at the gene ends were 11 bases for V and 4 bases for J; bases not matched to a gene: 9. The CDR3 has 14 amino acids. CDR3 amino acids: CAGLREDGTGELFF. DNA for the CDR3: TGTGCCGGGTTGCGGGAGGATGGCACCGGGGAGCTGTTTTTT.

The V call is TRBV28, the J call TRBJ2-1; 8 bases match TRBD1. V lost 2 bases and J lost 1; bases outside the gene matches: 1. Germline assignment: CDR1 MDHEN and CDR2 SYDVKM. The CDR3 is 15 residues long. CDR3 protein: CASSLGDRSYNEQFF. CDR3 coding DNA: TGTGCCAGCAGTTTAGGGGACAGGTCCTACAATGAGCAGTTCTTC.

This clone appeared once. This chain connects TRBV27 to TRBJ2-3; 8 positions agree with TRBD2. This CDR3 contains 13 residues. Per germline, CDR1 MNHEY and CDR2 SMNVEV (reference sequence). The J segment lost 6 bases and the V segment lost 7 bases, leaving 6 bases of the junction unmatched. Here the CDR3 reads CASTRRGGDTQYF. The CDR3 nucleotides are TGTGCCAGCACCCGACGGGGGGGCGATACGCAGTATTTT.